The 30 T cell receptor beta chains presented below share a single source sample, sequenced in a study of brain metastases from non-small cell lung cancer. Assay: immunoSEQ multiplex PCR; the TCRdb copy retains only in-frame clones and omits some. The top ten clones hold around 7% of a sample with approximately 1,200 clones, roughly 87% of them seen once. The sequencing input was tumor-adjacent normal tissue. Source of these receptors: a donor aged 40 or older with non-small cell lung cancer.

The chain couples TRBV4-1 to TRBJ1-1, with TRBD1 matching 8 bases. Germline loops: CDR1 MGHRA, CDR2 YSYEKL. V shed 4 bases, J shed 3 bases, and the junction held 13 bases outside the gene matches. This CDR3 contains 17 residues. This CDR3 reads CASSPGGRGRGDTEAFF. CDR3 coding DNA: TGCGCCAGCAGCCCAGGGGGCAGGGGCCGAGGGGACACTGAAGCTTTCTTT.

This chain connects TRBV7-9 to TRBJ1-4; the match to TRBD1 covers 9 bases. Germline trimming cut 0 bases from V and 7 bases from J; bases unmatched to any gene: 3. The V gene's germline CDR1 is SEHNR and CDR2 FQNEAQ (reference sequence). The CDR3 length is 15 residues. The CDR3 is CASSLAGQGAEKLFF. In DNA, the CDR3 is TGTGCCAGCAGCTTAGCGGGACAGGGAGCTGAAAAACTGTTTTTT.

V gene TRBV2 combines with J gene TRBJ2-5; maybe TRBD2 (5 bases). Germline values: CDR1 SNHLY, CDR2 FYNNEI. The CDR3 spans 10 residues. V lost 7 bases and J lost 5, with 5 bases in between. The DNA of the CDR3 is TGTGCCAGCACGGGGGAGACCCAGTACTTC. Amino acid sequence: CASTGETQYF.

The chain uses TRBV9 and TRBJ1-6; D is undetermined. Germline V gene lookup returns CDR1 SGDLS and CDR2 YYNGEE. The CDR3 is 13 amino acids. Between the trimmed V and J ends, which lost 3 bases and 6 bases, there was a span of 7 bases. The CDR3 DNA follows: TGTGCCAGCAGCGGGGGATTTAATTCACCCCTCCACTTT. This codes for CASSGGFNSPLHF.

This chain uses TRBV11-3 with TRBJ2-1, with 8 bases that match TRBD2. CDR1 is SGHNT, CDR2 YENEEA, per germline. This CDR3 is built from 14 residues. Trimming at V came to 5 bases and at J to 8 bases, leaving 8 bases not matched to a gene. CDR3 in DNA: TGTGCCAGCAGCCTCGGGGGGGCCGAATATGAGCAGTTCTTC. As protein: CASSLGGAEYEQFF.

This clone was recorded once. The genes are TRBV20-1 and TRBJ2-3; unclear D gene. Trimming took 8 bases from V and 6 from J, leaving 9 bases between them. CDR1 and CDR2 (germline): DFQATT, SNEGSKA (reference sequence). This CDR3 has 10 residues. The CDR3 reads CSPLGDTQYF. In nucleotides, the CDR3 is TGCAGTCCCCTGGGGGATACGCAGTATTTT.

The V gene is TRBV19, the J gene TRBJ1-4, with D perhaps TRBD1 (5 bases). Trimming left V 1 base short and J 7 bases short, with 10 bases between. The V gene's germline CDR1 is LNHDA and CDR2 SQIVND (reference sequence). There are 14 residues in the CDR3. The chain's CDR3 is CASSIGGRSEKLFF. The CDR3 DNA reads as TGTGCCAGTAGTATAGGGGGCAGAAGTGAAAAACTGTTTTTT.

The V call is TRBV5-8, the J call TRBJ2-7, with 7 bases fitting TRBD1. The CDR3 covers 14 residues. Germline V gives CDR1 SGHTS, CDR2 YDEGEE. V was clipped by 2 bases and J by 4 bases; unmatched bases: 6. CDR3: CASSFGGQSYEQYF. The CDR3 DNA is TGTGCCAGCAGCTTTGGGGGACAGTCGTACGAGCAGTACTTC.

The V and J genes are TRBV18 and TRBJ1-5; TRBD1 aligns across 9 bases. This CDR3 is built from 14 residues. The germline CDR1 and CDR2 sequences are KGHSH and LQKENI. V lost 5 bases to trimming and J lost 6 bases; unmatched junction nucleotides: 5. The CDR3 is CASSASGQGQPQHF. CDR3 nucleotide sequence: TGTGCCAGCTCAGCCTCGGGACAGGGTCAGCCCCAGCATTTT.

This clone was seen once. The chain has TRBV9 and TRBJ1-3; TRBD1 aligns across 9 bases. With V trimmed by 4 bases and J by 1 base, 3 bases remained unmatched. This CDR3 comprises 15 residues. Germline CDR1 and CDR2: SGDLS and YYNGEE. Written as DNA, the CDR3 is TGTGCCAGCAGCCCAGGGACAGGGTCTGGAAACACCATATATTTT. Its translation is CASSPGTGSGNTIYF.

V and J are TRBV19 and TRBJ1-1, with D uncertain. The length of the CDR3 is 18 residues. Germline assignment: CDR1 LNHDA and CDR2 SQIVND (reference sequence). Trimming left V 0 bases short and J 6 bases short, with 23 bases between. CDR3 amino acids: CASSIDRHSSTAGAEAFF. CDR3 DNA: TGTGCCAGTAGTATAGATCGTCACTCTTCAACCGCCGGCGCTGAAGCTTTCTTT.

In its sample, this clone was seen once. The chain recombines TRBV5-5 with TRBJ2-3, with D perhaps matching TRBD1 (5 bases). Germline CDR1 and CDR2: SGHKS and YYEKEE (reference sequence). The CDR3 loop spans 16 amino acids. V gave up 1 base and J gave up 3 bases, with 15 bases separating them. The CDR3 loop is CASSLFGRDETDTQYF. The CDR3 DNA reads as TGTGCCAGCAGCTTGTTCGGCAGGGATGAGACAGATACGCAGTATTTT.

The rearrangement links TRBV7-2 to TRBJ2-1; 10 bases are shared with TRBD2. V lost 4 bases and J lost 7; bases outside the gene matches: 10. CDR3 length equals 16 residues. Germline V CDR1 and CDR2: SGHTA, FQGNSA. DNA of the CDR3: TGTGCCAGCAGCTCATTAGCGGGGGGATTTAGGAATGAGCAGTTCTTC. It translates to CASSSLAGGFRNEQFF.

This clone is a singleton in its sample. CDR3: CASSLAGDSNTEAFF. CDR3 DNA sequence: TGTGCCAGCAGCTTAGCGGGGGACTCGAACACTGAAGCTTTCTTT. The V gene is TRBV7-9, the J gene TRBJ1-1; D may be TRBD1 (5 bases). Germline V gene sequence: CDR1 SEHNR, CDR2 FQNEAQ (reference sequence). The CDR3 has 15 residues. The V and J ends lost 0 bases and 1 base respectively, with 9 bases between them. Using reference TRBV7-9 and TRBJ1-1 for the parts outside the CDR3, the full variable domain is DTGVSQNPRHKITKRGQNVTFRCDPISEHNRLYWYRQTLGQGPEFLTYFQNEAQLEKSRLLSDRFSAERPKGSFSTLEIQRTEQGDSAMYLCASSLAGDSNTEAFFGQGTRLTVV.

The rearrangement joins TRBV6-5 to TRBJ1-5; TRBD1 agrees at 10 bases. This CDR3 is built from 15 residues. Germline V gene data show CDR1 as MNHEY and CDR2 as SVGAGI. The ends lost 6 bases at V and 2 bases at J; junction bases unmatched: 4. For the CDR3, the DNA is TGTGCCAGCAGGGGGACAGGGGAAGGCAATCAGCCCCAGCATTTT. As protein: CASRGTGEGNQPQHF.

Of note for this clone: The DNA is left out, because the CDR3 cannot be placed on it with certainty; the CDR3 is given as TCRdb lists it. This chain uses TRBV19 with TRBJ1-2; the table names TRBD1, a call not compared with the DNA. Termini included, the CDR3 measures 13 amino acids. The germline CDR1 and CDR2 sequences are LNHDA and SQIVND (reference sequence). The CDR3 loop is CASTSGRDYGYTF.

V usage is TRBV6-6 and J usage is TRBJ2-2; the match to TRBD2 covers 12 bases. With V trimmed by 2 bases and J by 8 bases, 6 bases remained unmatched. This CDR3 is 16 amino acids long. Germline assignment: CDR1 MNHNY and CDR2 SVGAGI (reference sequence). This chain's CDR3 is CASSYGGTSGLGELFF. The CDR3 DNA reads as TGTGCCAGCAGTTACGGGGGGACTAGCGGGCTTGGGGAGCTGTTTTTT.

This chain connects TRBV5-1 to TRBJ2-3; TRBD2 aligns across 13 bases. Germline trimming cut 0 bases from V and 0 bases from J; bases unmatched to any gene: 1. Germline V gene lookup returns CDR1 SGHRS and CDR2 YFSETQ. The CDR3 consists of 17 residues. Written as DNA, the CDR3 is TGCGCCAGCAGCTTGGGACTAGCGGGGGGTAGCACAGATACGCAGTATTTT. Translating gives CASSLGLAGGSTDTQYF.

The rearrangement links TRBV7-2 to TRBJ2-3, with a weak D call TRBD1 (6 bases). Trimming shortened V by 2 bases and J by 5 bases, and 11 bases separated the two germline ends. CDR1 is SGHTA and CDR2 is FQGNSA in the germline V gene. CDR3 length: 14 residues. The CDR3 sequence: CASSLMGAEDTQYF. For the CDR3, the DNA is TGTGCCAGCAGCTTAATGGGGGCGGAAGATACGCAGTATTTT.

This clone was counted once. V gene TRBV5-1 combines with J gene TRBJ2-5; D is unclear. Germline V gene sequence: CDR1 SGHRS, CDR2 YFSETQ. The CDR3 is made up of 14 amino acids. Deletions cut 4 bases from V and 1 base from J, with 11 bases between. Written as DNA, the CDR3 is TGCGCCAGCAGCATCGGACCGGTCCAAGAGACCCAGTACTTC. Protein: CASSIGPVQETQYF.

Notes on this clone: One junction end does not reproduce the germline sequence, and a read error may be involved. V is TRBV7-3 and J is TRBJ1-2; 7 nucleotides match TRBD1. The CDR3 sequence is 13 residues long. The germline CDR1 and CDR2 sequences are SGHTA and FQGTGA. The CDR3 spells CTSSLITGEGYTF. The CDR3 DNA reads TGTACCAGCAGCTTAATAACAGGGGAGGGCTACACCTTC.

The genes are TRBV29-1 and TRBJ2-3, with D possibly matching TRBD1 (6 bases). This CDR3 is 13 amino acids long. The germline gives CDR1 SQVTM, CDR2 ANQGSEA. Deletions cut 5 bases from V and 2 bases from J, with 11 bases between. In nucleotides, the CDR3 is TGCAGCGTTCGGGACACCTACACAGATACGCAGTATTTT. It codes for CSVRDTYTDTQYF.

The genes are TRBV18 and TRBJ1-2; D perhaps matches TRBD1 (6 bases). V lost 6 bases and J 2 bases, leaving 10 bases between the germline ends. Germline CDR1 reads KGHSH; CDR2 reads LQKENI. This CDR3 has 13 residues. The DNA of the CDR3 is TGTGCCAGCTCGCGTACAGGGAACTATGGCTACACCTTC. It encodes CASSRTGNYGYTF. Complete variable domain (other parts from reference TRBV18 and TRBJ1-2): NAGVMQNPRHLVRRRGQEARLRCSPMKGHSHVYWYRQLPEEGLKFMVYLQKENIIDESGMPKERFSAEFPKEGPSILRIQQVVRGDSAAYFCASSRTGNYGYTFGSGTRLTVV.

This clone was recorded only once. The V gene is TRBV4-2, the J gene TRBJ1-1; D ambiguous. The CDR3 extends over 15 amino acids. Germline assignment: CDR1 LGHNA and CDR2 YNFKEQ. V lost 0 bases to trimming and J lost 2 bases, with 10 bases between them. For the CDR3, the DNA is TGTGCCAGCAGCCAAGATTTGGCAGCAAACACTGAAGCTTTCTTT. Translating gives CASSQDLAANTEAFF.

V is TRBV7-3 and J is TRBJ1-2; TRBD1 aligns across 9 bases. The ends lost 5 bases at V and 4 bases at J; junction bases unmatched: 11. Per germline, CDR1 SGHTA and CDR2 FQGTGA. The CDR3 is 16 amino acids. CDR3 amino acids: CASSKTGGSSGYGYTF. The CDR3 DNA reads TGTGCCAGCAGCAAGACAGGGGGATCGTCAGGCTATGGCTACACCTTC.

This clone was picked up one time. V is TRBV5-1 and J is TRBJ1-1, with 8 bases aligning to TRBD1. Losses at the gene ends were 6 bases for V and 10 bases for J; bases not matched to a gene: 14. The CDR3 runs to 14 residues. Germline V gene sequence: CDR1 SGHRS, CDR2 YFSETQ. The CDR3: CASNPTSGQGGAFF. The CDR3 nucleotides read TGCGCCAGCAACCCCACCTCTGGACAGGGAGGAGCTTTCTTT.

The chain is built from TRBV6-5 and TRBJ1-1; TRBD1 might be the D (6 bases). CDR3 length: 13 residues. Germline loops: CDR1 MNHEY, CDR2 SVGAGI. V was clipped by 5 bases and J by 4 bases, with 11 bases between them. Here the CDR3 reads CASSRTEGTEAFF. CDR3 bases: TGTGCCAGCAGTCGGACAGAGGGCACTGAAGCTTTCTTT.

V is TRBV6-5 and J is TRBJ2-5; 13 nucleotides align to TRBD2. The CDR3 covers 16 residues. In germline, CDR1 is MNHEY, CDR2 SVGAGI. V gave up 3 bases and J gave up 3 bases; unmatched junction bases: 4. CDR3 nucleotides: TGTGCCAGCAGTTATCCCGGACTAGCGGGGGAAGAGACCCAGTACTTC. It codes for CASSYPGLAGEETQYF.

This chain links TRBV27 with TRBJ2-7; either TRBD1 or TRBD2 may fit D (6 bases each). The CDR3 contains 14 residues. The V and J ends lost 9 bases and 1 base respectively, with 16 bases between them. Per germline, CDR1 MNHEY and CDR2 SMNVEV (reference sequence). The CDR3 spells CASSPGAASYEQYF. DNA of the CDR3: TGTGCCAGTTCCCCGGGGGCCGCATCCTACGAGCAGTACTTC.

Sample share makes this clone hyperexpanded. CDR3 sequence (DNA): TGTGCCAGCAGTTACTCGATGAGGGGGGATCAGCCCCAGCATTTT. Translation: CASSYSMRGDQPQHF. This sequence joins TRBV6-2 or TRBV6-3 and TRBJ1-5; D possibly corresponds to TRBD1 (6 bases). Trimming pared 0 bases from V and 5 bases from J, leaving 11 bases between. Germline values: CDR1 MNHEY, CDR2 SVGEGT. The CDR3 consists of 15 residues.